Listed below are T cell receptor beta chains from one sample, sequenced in a study of T cells in Graves' hyperthyroidism and ophthalmopathy. TCRdb passed the multiplex PCR reads through MiXCR, listing each CDR3 protein once. The sample holds 500,000 to 650,000 distinct CDR3 sequences, more than 12% seen once. The sequencing input was blood. These TCRs come from a woman between 45 and 65 years old with Graves' ophthalmopathy. Both conserved end residues are part of each CDR3. Each record gives: CDR3 DNA, CDR3 protein, J gene, D gene, clone size, V gene. D genes are given only for firm matches. The listing skips clone size in some rows; elsewhere it reads once, few, many or a size class.

TGTGCCAGCAGTCCCCAAGTAGGGACTAGCGGGTACAATGAGCAGTTCTTC	CASSPQVGTSGYNEQFF	TRBJ2-1	TRBD2	many	TRBV28
TGTGCCAGCAGGGCCGGTAGGGTTGACACTGAAGCTTTCTTT	CASRAGRVDTEAFF	TRBJ1-1	-	few	TRBV28
TGTGCCAGCAGCTTAGGGTTTTGGGTCTACGAGCAGTACTTC	CASSLGFWVYEQYF	TRBJ2-7	-	many	TRBV7-9
TGCGCCAGCAGTGGTCCTACACCCCAAGAGACCCAGTACTTC	CASSGPTPQETQYF	TRBJ2-5	-	few	TRBV5-1
TGTGCCAGCAGCTCATCCGCCGCGGGAGTGTCGATTGAGCAGTTCTTC	CASSSSAAGVSIEQFF	TRBJ2-1	TRBD2	-	TRBV7-2
TGCGCCAGCAGCTCCGGGACGTATGAAAAACTGTTTTTT	CASSSGTYEKLFF	TRBJ1-4	-	-	TRBV5-1
TGCAGTGCTAGAGTTAAAAGGGCTCGGGACTCTGGGGCCAACGTCCTGACTTTC	CSARVKRARDSGANVLTF	TRBJ2-6	-	few	TRBV20-1
TGCAGTGTTTCCGGGACAGGGGGGCAGAATGAGCAGTTCTTC	CSVSGTGGQNEQFF	TRBJ2-1	TRBD1	-	TRBV20-1
TGTGCCAGCAGTTTACTGGGGACCCCGTTTCTGGGCAATCAGCCCCAGCATTTT	CASSLLGTPFLGNQPQHF	TRBJ1-5	-	many	TRBV28
TGCAGTGCTAGAGATCCGGCTCGGGTTGCGGGACCATCGGGCACAGATACGCAGTATTTT	CSARDPARVAGPSGTDTQYF	TRBJ2-3	-	many	TRBV20-1
TGTGCCAGCAGCTTGAATTGGCGCAGGGGTGGGACAGATACGCAGTATTTT	CASSLNWRRGGTDTQYF	TRBJ2-3	-	few	TRBV5-6
TGTGCCAGCACCAGCCCAGGGGGCGGTGAAAAACTGTTTTTT	CASTSPGGGEKLFF	TRBJ1-4	TRBD1	many	TRBV28
TGTGCCAGCAGTGATTATGGACGGCGATCCTACGAGCAGTACTTC	CASSDYGRRSYEQYF	TRBJ2-7	-	many	TRBV25-1
TGTGCTAGCAGCTTAGATGAGGGTTACGAGCAGTACTTC	CASSLDEGYEQYF	TRBJ2-7	-	-	TRBV7-7
TGTGCCAGCAGTGTTCTAGCGGGAGCGGCCTACAATGAGCAGTTCTTC	CASSVLAGAAYNEQFF	TRBJ2-1	TRBD2	many	TRBV28
TGCAGTGCTGGGCAGACAGGGTTCGGGAATGGCTACACCTTC	CSAGQTGFGNGYTF	TRBJ1-2	TRBD1	-	TRBV20-1
TGTGCCATCAGTGAGTCAGGACAGAGCAATTCACCCCTCCACTTT	CAISESGQSNSPLHF	TRBJ1-6	-	many	TRBV10-3
TGTGCCAGCAGTTTGTTGGGTGCTACCAGTAGTTATGGCTACACCTTC	CASSLLGATSSYGYTF	TRBJ1-2	-	many	TRBV27
TGTGCCAGCAGCCACGGGGCGAGATCGGCTTTCTTT	CASSHGARSAFF	TRBJ1-1	-	-	TRBV7-2
TGTGCCAGCAGTTTCTCGGGCAGGGGGTCCTACAATGAGCAGTTCTTC	CASSFSGRGSYNEQFF	TRBJ2-1	TRBD1	many	TRBV27
TGTGCCACCAGCAGAGAGAACTCAGGGGACTATGGCTACACCTTC	CATSRENSGDYGYTF	TRBJ1-2	-	many	TRBV15
TGTGCCAGCAGCGTAGTGGGGAGAAGCTCTGGAAACACCATATATTTT	CASSVVGRSSGNTIYF	TRBJ1-3	-	few	TRBV9
TGTGCCAGCAGCTTGGCAGGGACAGGGAAGAATGAGCAGTTCTTC	CASSLAGTGKNEQFF	TRBJ2-1	TRBD1	-	TRBV5-5
TGTGCCAGCACCCTTACTCTAGCGGGAGCGTCGGATACGCAGTATTTT	CASTLTLAGASDTQYF	TRBJ2-3	TRBD2	-	TRBV6-1
TGTGCCAGTAGTACCTTGGACTTAAGAGCGGACGGCTACACCTTC	CASSTLDLRADGYTF	TRBJ1-2	-	-	TRBV19
TGTGCCAGCAGTGAAGGTCGGGGTGAAGCTTTCTTT	CASSEGRGEAFF	TRBJ1-1	-	many	TRBV2
TGTGCCTCGGCGCCGGGACAGGGTTATCAAAATTACAATGAGCAGTTCTTC	CASAPGQGYQNYNEQFF	TRBJ2-1	TRBD1	many	TRBV6-2/TRBV6-3
TGTGCCAGCAGTGATGGGACCCTACATAGCAATCAGCCCCAGCATTTT	CASSDGTLHSNQPQHF	TRBJ1-5	-	many	TRBV2
TGCAGTGCTAGAGGGCCCCGGCCTACCGCCTACAATGAGCAGTTCTTC	CSARGPRPTAYNEQFF	TRBJ2-1	-	many	TRBV20-1
TGTGCCAGCAGTAATAGACTAGCGGGAGTTAATGGGGAGACCCAGTACTTC	CASSNRLAGVNGETQYF	TRBJ2-5	TRBD2	many	TRBV6-1
TGCGCCAGCAGCTTGCGCTGGGGAGGTACAGATACGCAGTATTTT	CASSLRWGGTDTQYF	TRBJ2-3	-	many	TRBV5-1
TGTGCCAGTAGTCGGACAGGGAATTCAGACTATGGCTACACCTTC	CASSRTGNSDYGYTF	TRBJ1-2	TRBD1	few	TRBV19
TGTGCCAGCAGCTTAGATGGGACAGGGGATGTCGACGAGCAGTACTTC	CASSLDGTGDVDEQYF	TRBJ2-7	TRBD1	many	TRBV7-3
TGTGCCACCAGTGGGGCGGGAGCTTCCTACGATGAGCAGTTCTTC	CATSGAGASYDEQFF	TRBJ2-1	TRBD2	-	TRBV24-1
TGTGCCAGCAGCCCGGGGACCCCGGGGGAGTCCTACGAGCAGTACTTC	CASSPGTPGESYEQYF	TRBJ2-7	-	many	TRBV12-3/TRBV12-4
TGTGCCAGCTCACCAGGATATGGGGATCAGCCCCAGCATTTT	CASSPGYGDQPQHF	TRBJ1-5	-	many	TRBV18
TGTGCCAGCAGTCACACCGGAAGACAGGGTGTAGGAGATACGCAGTATTTT	CASSHTGRQGVGDTQYF	TRBJ2-3	TRBD1	many	TRBV6-2/TRBV6-3
TGTGCCAGCAGTTACAGCATAGGGCAACATGAGCAGTTCTTC	CASSYSIGQHEQFF	TRBJ2-1	-	few	TRBV6-5
TGTGCCAGCAGGTTTTCTGTGAACGAGCAGTACTTC	CASRFSVNEQYF	TRBJ2-7	-	-	TRBV6-1
TGTGCCACCAGTGCGCAGGGGGCGGACAATGAGCAGTTCTTC	CATSAQGADNEQFF	TRBJ2-1	TRBD1	many	TRBV24-1
TGTGCCAGCAGCGTTCCTAGCGTGGGGACACGGACCGGGGAGCTGTTTTTT	CASSVPSVGTRTGELFF	TRBJ2-2	-	-	TRBV27
TGTGCCAGCTCCCCACCCGGGACAGGGGACTACGAGCAGTACTTC	CASSPPGTGDYEQYF	TRBJ2-7	TRBD1	many	TRBV18
TGCGCCAGCGGCGGGGGACAGGGGGCCTACGAGCAGTACTTC	CASGGGQGAYEQYF	TRBJ2-7	TRBD1	many	TRBV5-1
TGCAGTGCTCCGAAGATTGGGGGAATTAGCGGGAGTCCTAGTAATGAGCAGTTCTTC	CSAPKIGGISGSPSNEQFF	TRBJ2-1	TRBD2	few	TRBV20-1
TGTGCCAGCAGTTCCATAGGAGATCAGCAGTTCTTC	CASSSIGDQQFF	TRBJ2-1	-	many	TRBV28
TGCAGTGCGCGGGTATCCTACGAGCAGTACTTC	CSARVSYEQYF	TRBJ2-7	-	many	TRBV20-1
TGCGCCAGCAGCCAAGGACTAGCGGACTCCTACAATGAGCAGTTCTTC	CASSQGLADSYNEQFF	TRBJ2-1	TRBD2	few	TRBV4-1
TGTGCCAGCAGCGCTAGGGACCGTACGGGCGAGCAGTACTTC	CASSARDRTGEQYF	TRBJ2-7	-	many	TRBV27